This T cell receptor (beta chain) was obtained from a study of CD8+CD57+ T cells in acquired aplastic anemia. Study-level background: Sorted CD4+ and CD8+ cell DNA averaged roughly 3.2 ug. Study-wide points: For CD8+ Simpson's diversity, patients and controls showed no significant difference.

Profiles of TCR beta VDJ and CDR3 were generated from a genomic DNA template. TCRdb called the reads again in MiXCR, with one record for every CDR3 protein. The table lists about 98,000 distinct CDR3 sequences, around 62% of them singletons, with about 60% in the top ten. About this clonotype: Its cognate antigen is unknown. Given a much more abundant clone one base away, this may be a read error.

Before being chosen for sequencing, patients had shown CD8+CD57+ cell expansion by flow cytometry. Untreated patients provided the blood samples, with no therapy given before sampling. Germline V gene data show CDR1 as MNHEY and CDR2 as SVGEGT. The J segment lost 4 bases and the V segment lost 0 bases, leaving 17 bases of the junction unmatched. The CDR3 runs 19 residues. The source is a human donor with aplastic anemia. This chain links TRBV6-2 or TRBV6-3 with TRBJ2-7; 8 bases match TRBD2. What was sequenced was sorted CD4+, CD8+, or CD8+CD57+ T cells (not recorded which) from PBMCs. CDR3 amino acids: CASSYSSTNGRALGYEQYF. In nucleotides, the CDR3 is TGTGCCAGCAGTTACTCGTCGACTAACGGGAGGGCCCTCGGATACGAGCAGTACTTC.